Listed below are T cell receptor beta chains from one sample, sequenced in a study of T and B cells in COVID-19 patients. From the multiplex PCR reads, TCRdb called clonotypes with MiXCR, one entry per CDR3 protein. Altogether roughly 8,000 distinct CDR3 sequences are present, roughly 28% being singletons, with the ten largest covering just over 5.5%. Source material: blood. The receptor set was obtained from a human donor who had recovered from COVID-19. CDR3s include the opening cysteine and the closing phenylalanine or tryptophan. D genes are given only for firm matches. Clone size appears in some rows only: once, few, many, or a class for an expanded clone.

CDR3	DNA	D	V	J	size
CASSLEGGTEAFF	TGTGCCAGCAGCTTAGAAGGGGGGACTGAAGCTTTCTTT	NA	TRBV11-1	TRBJ1-1	few
CSVGGQGIYNEQFF	TGCAGCGTTGGAGGACAGGGGATATACAATGAGCAGTTCTTC	TRBD1	TRBV29-1	TRBJ2-1	medium-sized
CASSPQVFVAKNIQYF	TGCGCCAGCAGCCCACAGGTTTTTGTAGCCAAAAACATTCAGTACTTC	NA	TRBV5-1	TRBJ2-4	few
CASRGTEANYGYTF	TGTGCCAGCAGGGGGACAGAAGCTAACTATGGCTACACCTTC	TRBD1	TRBV6-2/TRBV6-3	TRBJ1-2	few
CASSLVPEDEQFF	TGTGCCAGCAGCTTGGTTCCTGAGGATGAGCAGTTCTTC	NA	TRBV5-5	TRBJ2-1	medium-sized
CASSADRGLSGANVLTF	TGTGCCAGCAGCGCTGACAGGGGGTTATCTGGGGCCAACGTCCTGACTTTC	TRBD1	TRBV5-4	TRBJ2-6	medium-sized
CAWTNGGGGYATYGYTF	TGTGCCTGGACCAACGGGGGTGGGGGATATGCTACCTATGGCTACACCTTC	NA	TRBV30	TRBJ1-2	many
CASSLGRQGPRNTEAFF	TGTGCCAGCAGCTTGGGGCGACAGGGCCCCAGGAACACTGAAGCTTTCTTT	TRBD1	TRBV5-5	TRBJ1-1	NA
CASSIGGSANTEAFF	TGTGCCAGTAGTATAGGGGGGAGCGCGAACACTGAAGCTTTCTTT	NA	TRBV19	TRBJ1-1	NA
CASSSPGQANTGELFF	TGTGCCAGCAGCTCTCCGGGACAGGCGAACACCGGGGAGCTGTTTTTT	TRBD1	TRBV12-3/TRBV12-4	TRBJ2-2	NA
CASSSGLGELFF	TGTGCCAGCAGCTCTGGTCTGGGGGAGCTGTTTTTT	NA	TRBV13	TRBJ2-2	NA
CAIRPPGPGKKGYTF	TGTGCCATCAGACCGCCGGGTCCAGGGAAGAAGGGCTACACCTTC	NA	TRBV6-4	TRBJ1-2	NA
CASTLEGGGTEAFF	TGTGCCAGTACCCTAGAGGGGGGGGGCACTGAAGCTTTCTTT	NA	TRBV19	TRBJ1-1	few
CASSDPSGGYFLNEQFF	TGCGCCAGCAGTGACCCAAGCGGGGGGTACTTCCTCAATGAGCAGTTCTTC	TRBD2	TRBV10-2	TRBJ2-1	NA
CASRPGTYGYTF	TGTGCCAGCAGACCCGGGACGTATGGCTACACCTTC	NA	TRBV12-3/TRBV12-4	TRBJ1-2	few
CASRRGRGYEQYF	TGTGCCAGCCGCAGGGGGCGAGGATACGAGCAGTACTTC	TRBD1	TRBV7-2	TRBJ2-7	few
CASSLGGGSTDTQYF	TGTGCCAGCAGCTTAGGGGGGGGGAGCACAGATACGCAGTATTTT	TRBD2	TRBV11-2	TRBJ2-3	NA
CASTLRDDGEKLFF	TGTGCCAGCACTCTCCGGGACGATGGGGAAAAACTGTTTTTT	NA	TRBV6-5	TRBJ1-4	medium-sized
CASSEAGRVNYGYTF	TGTGCCAGCAGTGAAGCCGGCAGGGTTAACTATGGCTACACCTTC	NA	TRBV6-1	TRBJ1-2	NA
CASSDIGKNTGELFF	TGTGCCAGCAGTGATATCGGGAAAAACACCGGGGAGCTGTTTTTT	NA	TRBV27	TRBJ2-2	few
CASSLTSGGPGEQFF	TGTGCCAGCAGTCTTACTAGCGGGGGGCCGGGTGAGCAGTTCTTC	TRBD2	TRBV12-3/TRBV12-4	TRBJ2-1	many
CASSPRGGGEEKLFF	TGTGCCAGCTCACCACGGGGAGGGGGCGAAGAAAAACTGTTTTTT	TRBD1	TRBV18	TRBJ1-4	medium-sized
CASSWGDSYEQYF	TGTGCCAGCAGTTGGGGGGACTCCTACGAGCAGTACTTC	NA	TRBV27	TRBJ2-7	medium-sized
CSVGQGGSGNTIYF	TGCAGCGTCGGACAGGGTGGCTCTGGAAACACCATATATTTT	TRBD1	TRBV29-1	TRBJ1-3	medium-sized
CASSLVPPRVNQPQHF	TGTGCCAGCAGTTTGGTGCCGCCAAGGGTTAATCAGCCCCAGCATTTT	NA	TRBV28	TRBJ1-5	NA
CASSPGTSNQPQHF	TGTGCCAGCAGTCCCGGAACGAGCAATCAGCCCCAGCATTTT	NA	TRBV6-5	TRBJ1-5	NA
CASSYIGRAGGEETQYF	TGTGCCAGCAGTTACATCGGCCGAGCGGGGGGGGAAGAGACCCAGTACTTC	TRBD2	TRBV6-2/TRBV6-3	TRBJ2-5	NA
CASSRRPGQFGTGELFF	TGTGCCAGCAGCCGACGACCTGGACAGTTCGGCACCGGGGAGCTGTTTTTT	NA	TRBV11-1	TRBJ2-2	large
CASSQNTEAFF	TGTGCCAGCAGTCAAAACACTGAAGCTTTCTTT	NA	TRBV7-2	TRBJ1-1	few
CAISENPQGGTF	TGTGCCATCAGTGAGAACCCGCAGGGCGGCACCTTC	NA	TRBV10-3	TRBJ1-2	NA
CASSLPNAGTGREKLFF	TGTGCCAGCAGCTTGCCTAACGCGGGGACAGGGCGCGAAAAACTGTTTTTT	TRBD1	TRBV5-4	TRBJ1-4	many
CASSLWGRQSSYNEQFF	TGTGCCAGCAGCTTATGGGGCAGGCAGAGCTCCTACAATGAGCAGTTCTTC	NA	TRBV11-2	TRBJ2-1	NA
CASSFVLGNTEAFF	TGTGCCAGCAGCTTTGTTCTGGGGAACACTGAAGCTTTCTTT	NA	TRBV27	TRBJ1-1	NA
CARGLPGQTSDTQYF	TGTGCCAGAGGACTTCCAGGACAAACTTCGGATACGCAGTATTTT	NA	TRBV7-6	TRBJ2-3	medium-sized
CASSLAAELVSGANVLTF	TGCGCCAGCAGCTTGGCGGCAGAGCTAGTCTCTGGGGCCAACGTCCTGACTTTC	NA	TRBV5-1	TRBJ2-6	many
CASSIGGNVLTF	TGTGCCAGTAGTATCGGGGGCAACGTCCTGACTTTC	NA	TRBV19	TRBJ2-6	NA
CASRAPGSSNQPQHF	TGTGCCAGCAGAGCGCCCGGGAGCAGCAATCAGCCCCAGCATTTT	NA	TRBV6-5	TRBJ1-5	few
CASSSTGQNTEAFF	TGTGCCAGTAGTTCCACGGGCCAGAACACTGAAGCTTTCTTT	NA	TRBV19	TRBJ1-1	many
CAWTAGYEQYF	TGTGCCTGGACCGCTGGATACGAGCAGTACTTC	NA	TRBV30	TRBJ2-7	medium-sized
CASSLGGGESYEQYF	TGTGCCAGCAGCTTAGGCGGGGGCGAGTCCTACGAGCAGTACTTC	NA	TRBV11-2	TRBJ2-7	NA
CASRQGMGTEAFF	TGTGCCAGCCGACAGGGGATGGGCACTGAAGCTTTCTTT	TRBD1	TRBV6-5	TRBJ1-1	few
CASAFQSGGGSDTQYF	TGTGCCAGCGCCTTCCAATCGGGGGGGGGGTCAGATACGCAGTATTTT	TRBD2	TRBV5-4	TRBJ2-3	few
CASEKAGGRSETQYF	TGTGCCAGCGAGAAAGCGGGGGGGCGTTCCGAGACCCAGTACTTC	TRBD2	TRBV7-2	TRBJ2-5	NA
CAWSRDRGDEQYF	TGTGCCTGGAGTCGGGACAGGGGCGACGAGCAGTACTTC	TRBD1	TRBV30	TRBJ2-7	medium-sized
CASSPPRGSQHF	TGTGCCAGCAGTCCCCCTCGAGGGTCCCAGCATTTT	NA	TRBV27	TRBJ1-5	many
CAISAGTGPYGYTF	TGTGCCATCAGTGCCGGGACAGGGCCCTATGGCTACACCTTC	TRBD1	TRBV10-3	TRBJ1-2	few
CASSQESDRVWDAHNEQFF	TGTGCCAGCAGCCAAGAGTCGGACAGGGTGTGGGACGCGCACAATGAGCAGTTCTTC	TRBD1	TRBV14	TRBJ2-1	once
CASSYPVKAYGYTF	TGTGCCAGCAGTTACCCCGTTAAGGCTTATGGCTACACCTTC	NA	TRBV6-2/TRBV6-3	TRBJ1-2	medium-sized
CASSPEVQETQYF	TGTGCCAGCAGCCCCGAAGTACAAGAGACCCAGTACTTC	NA	TRBV7-6	TRBJ2-5	few
CASSGDDRGADNQPQHF	TGTGCCAGCAGTGGAGATGACAGGGGCGCTGACAATCAGCCCCAGCATTTT	TRBD1	TRBV6-5	TRBJ1-5	few
CAWTYRTSGGYEQYF	TGTGCCTGGACCTATCGGACTAGCGGGGGATACGAGCAGTACTTC	TRBD2	TRBV30	TRBJ2-7	NA
CASSPVGSGTEKLFF	TGTGCCAGCAGCCCCGTGGGCAGCGGGACCGAAAAACTGTTTTTT	NA	TRBV5-5	TRBJ1-4	medium-sized
CASSLDGGPGEQFF	TGCGCCAGCAGCTTGGATGGCGGGCCCGGTGAGCAGTTCTTC	NA	TRBV5-1	TRBJ2-1	few
CASSLSGGTDTQYF	TGTGCCAGCAGTTTATCGGGGGGCACAGATACGCAGTATTTT	NA	TRBV27	TRBJ2-3	medium-sized
CSVGANYGYTF	TGCAGCGTTGGGGCTAACTATGGCTACACCTTC	NA	TRBV29-1	TRBJ1-2	medium-sized